Shown below are 21 T cell receptor beta chains from a single sample sequenced in a study of beta chain features in type 1 diabetes. Expressed TCRB transcripts were sequenced because the entire RNA isolate underwent reverse transcription. Repertoires were generated with immunoSEQ multiplex PCR, while TCRdb's copy carries only in-frame clones and drops some. The table has around 400,000 clones, around 12% seen once. Sequencing input: naive CD4+ T cells from blood. The receptors shown here come from a man aged 18-30 years in good health.

The chain joins TRBV30 to TRBJ1-4; D is possibly TRBD1 (6 bases). Germline V gene sequence: CDR1 GTSNPN, CDR2 SVGIG (reference sequence). V was clipped by 1 base and J by 7 bases, with 13 bases between them. The CDR3 length is 14 residues. The CDR3 region has the DNA TGTGCCTGGAGTGAGGCGGGGGCGCGTGAAAAACTGTTTTTT. It codes for CAWSEAGAREKLFF.

This clone has only a few counts. The chain links TRBV15 to TRBJ1-1, with TRBD1 matching over 11 bases. CDR1 LNHNV and CDR2 YYDKDF come from the germline V gene (reference sequence). Losses at the gene ends were 3 bases for V and 3 bases for J; bases not matched to a gene: 6. There are 16 residues in the CDR3. In DNA form, the CDR3 reads TGTGCCACCAGCAGGGGACCGGGACAGGGGGACACTGAAGCTTTCTTT. Translation gives CATSRGPGQGDTEAFF.

This clone was seen a single time. The chain is built from TRBV18 and TRBJ2-7; perhaps TRBD1 as D (6 bases). This CDR3 is built from 14 residues. The germline CDR1 and CDR2 sequences are KGHSH and LQKENI. The germline V and J ends were trimmed by 4 bases and 6 bases, with 16 bases remaining between them. The CDR3 coding sequence is TGTGCCAGCTCACTGGGGGCCCATCGGGCCGAGCAGTACTTC. Its protein is CASSLGAHRAEQYF.

CDR3 in amino acids: CASSLGTAYGYTF. The CDR3 DNA sequence: TGTGCCAGCAGTTTGGGGACTGCCTATGGCTACACCTTC. The chain uses TRBV28 and TRBJ1-2; possibly TRBD1 for D (5 bases). The CDR3 runs 13 residues. V lost 3 bases to trimming and J lost 4 bases, with 9 bases between them. Germline CDR1 reads MDHEN; CDR2 reads SYDVKM.

The chain has TRBV7-2 and TRBJ1-3; a weak D match, TRBD1 (5 bases). Germline CDR1 reads SGHTA; CDR2 reads FQGNSA. Deletions cut 5 bases from V and 1 base from J, with 9 bases between. The CDR3 loop spans 14 amino acids. The CDR3: CASSPRTSGNTIYF. CDR3 DNA sequence: TGTGCCAGCAGCCCCAGGACATCTGGAAACACCATATATTTT. The full variable domain, rest sourced from reference TRBV7-2 and TRBJ1-3, is GAGVSQSPSNKVTEKGKDVELRCDPISGHTALYWYRQSLGQGLEFLIYFQGNSAPDKSGLPSDRFSAERTGGSVSTLTIQRTQQEDSAVYLCASSPRTSGNTIYFGEGSWLTVV.

This clone has only a few counts. V and J are TRBV12-5 and TRBJ2-2; possible D gene TRBD1, 5 bases. Per germline, CDR1 LGHNT and CDR2 FRNRAP. Between the trimmed V and J ends, which lost 3 bases and 1 base, there was a span of 6 bases. This CDR3 is built from 14 residues. CDR3 sequence reads: CASGLTGNTGELFF. The CDR3 DNA reads as TGTGCTAGTGGTTTAACAGGGAACACCGGGGAGCTGTTTTTT.

This clone was counted between two and nine times. This sequence joins TRBV7-2 and TRBJ2-7, with D tentatively TRBD2 (5 bases). The CDR3 has 15 residues. Between the trimmed V and J ends, which lost 2 bases and 4 bases, there was a span of 15 bases. Germline CDR1 reads SGHTA; CDR2 reads FQGNSA. CDR3 coding DNA: TGTGCCAGCAGCTTACACTCGGGTGGGAGTTACGAGCAGTACTTC. Encoded protein: CASSLHSGGSYEQYF.

This clone was picked up a small number of times. The chain uses TRBV6-1 and TRBJ2-5, with D possibly TRBD2 on 6 matching bases. V dropped 6 bases and J dropped 1 base, with 9 bases sitting between them. The CDR3 extends over 13 amino acids. Germline-derived CDR1 and CDR2 are MNHNS and SASEGT. The CDR3 protein is CASSWGLQETQYF. The CDR3, as DNA: TGTGCCAGCAGCTGGGGACTCCAAGAGACCCAGTACTTC.

This clone occurred a few times. The chain recombines TRBV19 with TRBJ1-2; no clear D. CDR1 is LNHDA, CDR2 SQIVND, per germline (reference sequence). The CDR3 spans 12 residues. V was trimmed by 5 bases and J by 2 bases, leaving 6 bases between them. The CDR3 here is CASSGQNYGYTF. Here the CDR3 DNA reads TGTGCCAGTAGTGGCCAGAACTATGGCTACACCTTC.

In its sample, this clone was seen a few times. The rearrangement uses TRBV6-5 and TRBJ1-1, with 8 nucleotides matching TRBD1. V lost 6 bases, J lost 3 bases, and 3 bases stayed unmatched. This CDR3 contains 13 residues. CDR1 is MNHEY, CDR2 SVGAGI, per germline. The CDR3 region is CASRDRVYTEAFF. CDR3 nucleotides: TGTGCCAGCAGGGACAGGGTTTACACTGAAGCTTTCTTT.

Only a few counts were recorded for this clone. J is TRBJ1-2 and V is TRBV5-1; 8 bases fit TRBD1. V lost 0 bases, J lost 8 bases, and 9 bases stayed unmatched. Per the germline V gene, CDR1 is SGHRS and CDR2 is YFSETQ. The CDR3 is 15 amino acids. CDR3 residues: CASSLDVTGVEGYTF. The CDR3 coding sequence is TGCGCCAGCAGCTTGGATGTGACAGGGGTTGAGGGCTACACCTTC.

The chain joins TRBV5-1 to TRBJ2-1; TRBD2 matches at 13 bases. Germline V gene data show CDR1 as SGHRS and CDR2 as YFSETQ. V shed 6 bases, J shed 5 bases, and the junction held 2 bases outside the gene matches. CDR3 size: 14 residues. Here the CDR3 DNA reads TGCGCCAGCACACTAGCGGGGGGGAACAATGAGCAGTTCTTC. It yields the protein CASTLAGGNNEQFF.

The genes are TRBV28 and TRBJ1-5; D is possibly TRBD1 (6 bases). Germline values: CDR1 MDHEN, CDR2 SYDVKM. There are 15 residues in the CDR3. V was clipped by 3 bases and J by 1 base, with 10 bases between them. Here the CDR3 reads CASSFGGRSNQPQHF. CDR3 coding DNA: TGTGCCAGCAGTTTCGGGGGGCGCAGCAATCAGCCCCAGCATTTT.

The chain couples TRBV4-2 to TRBJ2-5, with unresolved D. This CDR3 comprises 14 residues. CDR1 and CDR2 from the germline V gene are LGHNA and YNFKEQ. V was clipped by 4 bases and J by 4 bases, with 13 bases between them. The CDR3 sequence is CASSPMTAVETQYF. Written as DNA, the CDR3 is TGTGCCAGCAGCCCGATGACCGCGGTAGAGACCCAGTACTTC.

This clone occurred a few times. The chain joins TRBV6-6 to TRBJ2-7; tentative D call: TRBD1 (6 bases). This CDR3 contains 16 residues. The germline CDR1 and CDR2 sequences are MNHNY and SVGAGI (reference sequence). V was pared by 2 bases and J by 2 bases, with 16 bases between. The CDR3 spells CASSYRVGRGPYEQYF. CDR3 DNA sequence: TGTGCCAGCAGTTACAGAGTGGGCAGGGGCCCCTACGAGCAGTACTTC.

The rearrangement links TRBV5-4 to TRBJ2-2; D not resolved. Germline CDR1 reads SGHNT; CDR2 reads YYREEE (reference sequence). This CDR3 region has 16 residues. Trimming shortened V by 4 bases and J by 1 base, and 14 bases separated the two germline ends. The CDR3 loop reads CASSPGWYLNTGELFF. The CDR3 DNA reads as TGTGCCAGCAGCCCCGGTTGGTACCTGAACACCGGGGAGCTGTTTTTT.

Only a few counts were recorded for this clone. The chain couples TRBV7-2 to TRBJ2-5, with D perhaps TRBD1 (5 bases). Trimming shortened V by 5 bases and J by 1 base, and 8 bases separated the two germline ends. Germline V lookup: CDR1 SGHTA, CDR2 FQGNSA. The CDR3 length is 13 residues. The chain's CDR3 is CASSPGFQETQYF. The CDR3 DNA follows: TGTGCCAGCAGCCCAGGGTTCCAAGAGACCCAGTACTTC.

This clone showed up just a few times. V and J are TRBV7-3 and TRBJ1-1, with D hard to call. This CDR3 region has 13 residues. The germline V gene has CDR1 SGHTA and CDR2 FQGTGA. Between the trimmed V and J ends, which lost 4 bases and 1 base, there was a span of 7 bases. CDR3 bases: TGTGCCAGCAGCTCCACTCCGAACACTGAAGCTTTCTTT. Its translation: CASSSTPNTEAFF.

The chain is built from TRBV18 and TRBJ2-1; TRBD2 agrees at 11 bases. This CDR3 contains 14 residues. Germline V gene data show CDR1 as KGHSH and CDR2 as LQKENI. J gave up 5 bases and V 7 bases, and 4 bases lay outside the gene matches. The CDR3 spells CASFPGLADNEQFF. The CDR3 coding sequence is TGTGCCAGCTTCCCGGGACTAGCGGACAATGAGCAGTTCTTC.

The chain couples TRBV19 to TRBJ2-1; D may be TRBD1 (5 bases). Trimming took off 6 bases at V and 0 bases at J, with 15 bases between the two ends. Per the germline V gene, CDR1 is LNHDA and CDR2 is SQIVND (reference sequence). The CDR3 sequence is 16 residues long. The CDR3 loop reads CASRIHGGHSYNEQFF. The CDR3 bases are TGTGCCAGTAGGATCCACGGCGGACACTCCTACAATGAGCAGTTCTTC.

V and J are TRBV28 and TRBJ2-7, with a possible D match to TRBD2 (6 bases). The germline V gene encodes CDR1 MDHEN and CDR2 SYDVKM. There are 14 residues in the CDR3. V was trimmed by 2 bases and J by 2 bases, leaving 10 bases between them. The CDR3 nucleotides are TGTGCCAGCAGTTTAAGCGGGCCTACCTACGAGCAGTACTTC. Protein product: CASSLSGPTYEQYF.